The clone carrying this T cell receptor beta chain was counted ten times or more. The antigen remains unidentified. These data belong to a study of response to subunit inactivated influenza vaccine. General observations from the study: There was a suggestion from the authors that each seasonal influenza vaccination recruits few new T cells.

Germline V gene lookup returns CDR1 SGHTA and CDR2 FQGNSA. The CDR3 is made up of 13 amino acids. V shed 5 bases and J shed 2 bases, with 9 bases lying between them. TCRdb re-derived calls from the RT-PCR reads in MiXCR, one entry per CDR3 protein. The profile shows roughly 700,000 distinct CDR3 sequences, about 15% of them singletons. The sequencing here drew on PBMCs from blood, taken 14 to 15 days before vaccination. The TCR sequence derives from a man aged 50-60 years who received an inactivated influenza vaccine. The V gene is TRBV7-2, the J gene TRBJ2-5, with TRBD2 as a possible D gene (6 bases). CDR3 DNA sequence: TGTGCCAGCAGCCGGGAGTTACAAGAGACCCAGTACTTC. Encoded protein: CASSRELQETQYF.